This T cell receptor (beta chain) derives from a study of T cell responses to AZD1222 COVID-19 vaccine. The study's findings and limits: Vaccination with two AZD1222 doses was followed by a rise in Spike-specific TCR breadth and depth. It was only after the peak T cell response that any repertoires were sampled.

Concerning this clone: The antigen remains undetermined.

This CDR3 comprises 15 residues. V lost 2 bases to trimming and J lost 2 bases; unmatched junction nucleotides: 2. The germline V gene has CDR1 MNHEY and CDR2 SVGAGI. TCRdb keeps only in-frame clones here, not all; method: immunoSEQ multiplex PCR. The table includes some 140,000 clones, 75% to 90% detected once. The specimen comprised peripheral blood, sampled on day 0 of AZD1222 vaccination. The chain combines TRBV6-5 with TRBJ2-2; TRBD2 matches 7 bases. The receptor's source is an adult in good health. CDR3 amino acids: CASSYTGLNTGELFF. CDR3 nucleotides: TGTGCCAGCAGTTACACGGGACTAAACACCGGGGAGCTGTTTTTT.